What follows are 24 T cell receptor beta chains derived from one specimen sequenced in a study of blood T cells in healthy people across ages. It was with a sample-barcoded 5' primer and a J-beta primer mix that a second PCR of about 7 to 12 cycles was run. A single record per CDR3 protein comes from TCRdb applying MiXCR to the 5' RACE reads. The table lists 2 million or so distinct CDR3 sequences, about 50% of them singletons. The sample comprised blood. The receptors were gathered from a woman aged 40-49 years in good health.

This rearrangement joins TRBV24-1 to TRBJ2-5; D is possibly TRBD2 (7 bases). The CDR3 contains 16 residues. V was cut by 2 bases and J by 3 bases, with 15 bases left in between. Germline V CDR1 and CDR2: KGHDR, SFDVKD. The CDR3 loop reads CATSDSIGGAKETQYF. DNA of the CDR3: TGTGCCACCAGTGATTCAATTGGGGGGGCCAAAGAGACCCAGTACTTC.

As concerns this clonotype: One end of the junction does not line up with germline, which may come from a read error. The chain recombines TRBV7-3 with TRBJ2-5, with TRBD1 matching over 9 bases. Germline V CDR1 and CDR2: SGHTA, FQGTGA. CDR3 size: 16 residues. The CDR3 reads CASGLGDRAFQETQYF. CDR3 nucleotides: TGTGCCAGCGGCTTAGGGGACAGGGCATTCCAAGAGACCCAGTACTTC.

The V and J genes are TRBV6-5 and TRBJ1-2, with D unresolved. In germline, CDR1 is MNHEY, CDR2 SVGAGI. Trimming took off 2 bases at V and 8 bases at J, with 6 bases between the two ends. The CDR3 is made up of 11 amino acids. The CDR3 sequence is CASSYLGGYTF. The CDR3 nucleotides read TGTGCCAGCAGTTACCTGGGGGGCTACACCTTC.

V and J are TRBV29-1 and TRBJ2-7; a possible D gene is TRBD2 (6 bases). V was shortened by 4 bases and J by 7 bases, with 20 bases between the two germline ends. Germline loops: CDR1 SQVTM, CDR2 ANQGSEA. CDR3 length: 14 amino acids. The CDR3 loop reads CSVVIGGGRGEQYF. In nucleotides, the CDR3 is TGCAGCGTTGTGATCGGGGGTGGGAGAGGGGAGCAGTACTTC.

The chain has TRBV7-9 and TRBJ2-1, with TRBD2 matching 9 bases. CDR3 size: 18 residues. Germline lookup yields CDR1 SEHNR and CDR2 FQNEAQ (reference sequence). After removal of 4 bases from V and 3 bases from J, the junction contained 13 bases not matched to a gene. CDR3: CASSSGTGGGAHYNEQFF. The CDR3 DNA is TGTGCCAGCAGCTCCGGGACTGGCGGGGGGGCCCACTACAATGAGCAGTTCTTC.

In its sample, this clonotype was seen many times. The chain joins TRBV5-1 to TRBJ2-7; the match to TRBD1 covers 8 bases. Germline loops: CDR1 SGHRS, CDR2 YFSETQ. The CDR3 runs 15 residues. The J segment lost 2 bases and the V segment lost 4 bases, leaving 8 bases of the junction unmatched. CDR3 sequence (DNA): TGCGCCAGCAGCGATCCCGGGACAGGAGCCTACGAGCAGTACTTC. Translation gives CASSDPGTGAYEQYF.

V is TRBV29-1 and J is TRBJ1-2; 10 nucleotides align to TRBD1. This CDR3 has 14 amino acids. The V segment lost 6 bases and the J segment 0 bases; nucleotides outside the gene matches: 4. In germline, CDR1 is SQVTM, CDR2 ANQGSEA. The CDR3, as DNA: TGCAGCGTAGACAGGGGGCCTACTAACTATGGCTACACCTTC. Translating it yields CSVDRGPTNYGYTF.

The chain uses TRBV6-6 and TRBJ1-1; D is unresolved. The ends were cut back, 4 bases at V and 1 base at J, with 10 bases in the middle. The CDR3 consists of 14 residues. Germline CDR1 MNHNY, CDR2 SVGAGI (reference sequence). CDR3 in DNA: TGTGCCAGCAGTTCCGGTGGGCAGAACACTGAAGCTTTCTTT. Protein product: CASSSGGQNTEAFF.

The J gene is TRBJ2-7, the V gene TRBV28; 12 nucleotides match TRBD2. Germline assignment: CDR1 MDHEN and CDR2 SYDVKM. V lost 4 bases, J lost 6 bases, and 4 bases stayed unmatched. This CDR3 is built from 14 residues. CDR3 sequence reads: CASSSPSGGAEQYF. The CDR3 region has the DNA TGTGCCAGCAGTTCCCCTAGCGGGGGGGCCGAGCAGTACTTC.

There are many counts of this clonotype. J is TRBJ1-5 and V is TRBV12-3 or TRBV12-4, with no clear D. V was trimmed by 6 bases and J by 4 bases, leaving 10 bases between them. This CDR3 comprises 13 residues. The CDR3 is CASSLGVNQPQHF. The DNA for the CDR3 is TGTGCCAGCAGCCTCGGGGTTAATCAGCCCCAGCATTTT.

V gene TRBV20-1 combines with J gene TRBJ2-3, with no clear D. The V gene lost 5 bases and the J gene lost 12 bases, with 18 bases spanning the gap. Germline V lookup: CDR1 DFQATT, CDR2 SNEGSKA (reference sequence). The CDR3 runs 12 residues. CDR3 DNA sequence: TGCAGTGCTGGGTTTCTAGTGGCCCATCAGTATTTT. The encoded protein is CSAGFLVAHQYF.

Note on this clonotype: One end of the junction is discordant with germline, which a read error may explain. CDR3 residues: CPSSYSRTAETQYF. The CDR3 DNA reads as TGTCCCAGCAGTTACAGCCGGACAGCAGAGACCCAGTACTTC. This chain joins TRBV6-5 and TRBJ2-5; weak D call: TRBD1 (6 bases). The CDR3 covers 14 residues. Germline V gene data show CDR1 as MNHEY and CDR2 as SVGAGI.

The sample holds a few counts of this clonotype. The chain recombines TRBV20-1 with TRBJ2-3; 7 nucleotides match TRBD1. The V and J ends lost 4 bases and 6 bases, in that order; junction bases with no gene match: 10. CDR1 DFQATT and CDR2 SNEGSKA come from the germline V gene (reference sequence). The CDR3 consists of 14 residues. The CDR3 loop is CSATPGQLSDTQYF. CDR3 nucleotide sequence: TGCAGTGCTACTCCGGGACAGCTTTCCGATACGCAGTATTTT.

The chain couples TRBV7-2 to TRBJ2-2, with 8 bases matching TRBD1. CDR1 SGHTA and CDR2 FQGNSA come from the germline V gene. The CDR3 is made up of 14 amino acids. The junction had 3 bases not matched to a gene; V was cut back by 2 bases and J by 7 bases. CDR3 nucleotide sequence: TGTGCCAGCAGCTTAAACGACAGGGGCGGGGAGCTGTTTTTT. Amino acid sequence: CASSLNDRGGELFF.

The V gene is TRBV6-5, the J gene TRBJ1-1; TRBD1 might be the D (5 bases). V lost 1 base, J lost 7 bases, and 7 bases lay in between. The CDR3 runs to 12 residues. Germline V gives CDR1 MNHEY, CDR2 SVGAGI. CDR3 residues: CASSYWDGEAFF. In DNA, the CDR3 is TGTGCCAGCAGTTACTGGGACGGTGAAGCTTTCTTT.

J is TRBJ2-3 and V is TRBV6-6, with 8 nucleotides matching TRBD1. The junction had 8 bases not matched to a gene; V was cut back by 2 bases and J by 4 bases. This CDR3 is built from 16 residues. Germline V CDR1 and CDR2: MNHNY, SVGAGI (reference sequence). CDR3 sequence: CASSYPMGQAADTQYF. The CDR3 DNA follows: TGTGCCAGCAGTTACCCTATGGGACAGGCAGCAGATACGCAGTATTTT.

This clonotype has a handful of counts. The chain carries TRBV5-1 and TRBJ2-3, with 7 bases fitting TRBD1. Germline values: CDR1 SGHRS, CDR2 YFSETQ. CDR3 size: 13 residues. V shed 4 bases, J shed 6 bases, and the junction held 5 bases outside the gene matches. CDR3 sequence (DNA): TGCGCCAGCAGCGGGACAGTTCGCGATACGCAGTATTTT. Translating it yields CASSGTVRDTQYF. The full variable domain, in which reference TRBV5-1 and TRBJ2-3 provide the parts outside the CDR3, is KAGVTQTPRYLIKTRGQQVTLSCSPISGHRSVSWYQQTPGQGLQFLFEYFSETQRNKGNFPGRFSGRQFSNSRSEMNVSTLELGDSALYLCASSGTVRDTQYFGPGTRLTVL.

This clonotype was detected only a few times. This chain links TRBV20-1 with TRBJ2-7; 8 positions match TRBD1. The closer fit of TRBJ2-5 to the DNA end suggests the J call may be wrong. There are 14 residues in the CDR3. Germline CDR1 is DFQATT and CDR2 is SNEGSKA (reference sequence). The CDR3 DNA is TGCAGTGCCCGGAAAGGACAGGGACAAAAGACCCAGTACTTC. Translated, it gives CSARKGQGQKTQYF.

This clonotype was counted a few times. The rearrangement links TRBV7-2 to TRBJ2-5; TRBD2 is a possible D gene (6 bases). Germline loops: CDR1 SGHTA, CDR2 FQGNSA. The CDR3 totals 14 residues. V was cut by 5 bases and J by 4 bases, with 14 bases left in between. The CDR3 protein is CASSDRDFRETQYF. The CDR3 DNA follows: TGTGCCAGCAGCGACCGGGACTTTCGAGAGACCCAGTACTTC.

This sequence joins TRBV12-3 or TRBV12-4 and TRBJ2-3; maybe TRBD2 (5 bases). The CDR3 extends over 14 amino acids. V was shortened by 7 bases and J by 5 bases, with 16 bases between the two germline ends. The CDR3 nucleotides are TGTGCCAGCAAAGGAAGAGGCCGGGGAGATACGCAGTATTTT. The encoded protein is CASKGRGRGDTQYF.

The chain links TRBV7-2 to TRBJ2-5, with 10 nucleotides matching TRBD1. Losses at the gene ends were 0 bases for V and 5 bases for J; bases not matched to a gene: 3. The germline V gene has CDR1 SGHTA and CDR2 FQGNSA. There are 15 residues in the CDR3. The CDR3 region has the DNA TGTGCCAGCAGCTTAGCGGGACAGGGGATGGAGACCCAGTACTTC. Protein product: CASSLAGQGMETQYF.

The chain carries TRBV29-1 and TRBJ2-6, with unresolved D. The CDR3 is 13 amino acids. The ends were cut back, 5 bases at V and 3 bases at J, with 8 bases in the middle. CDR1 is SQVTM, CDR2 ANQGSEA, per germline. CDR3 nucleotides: TGCAGCGTTCTGGTTTATGGGGCCAACGTCCTGACTTTC. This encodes CSVLVYGANVLTF.

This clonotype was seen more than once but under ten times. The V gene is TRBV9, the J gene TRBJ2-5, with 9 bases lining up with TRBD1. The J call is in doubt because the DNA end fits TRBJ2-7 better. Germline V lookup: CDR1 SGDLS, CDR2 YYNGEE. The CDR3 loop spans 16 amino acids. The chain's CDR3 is CASSVGGTGLTYEQYF. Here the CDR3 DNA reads TGTGCCAGCAGCGTGGGGGGGACAGGGTTGACCTACGAGCAGTACTTC.

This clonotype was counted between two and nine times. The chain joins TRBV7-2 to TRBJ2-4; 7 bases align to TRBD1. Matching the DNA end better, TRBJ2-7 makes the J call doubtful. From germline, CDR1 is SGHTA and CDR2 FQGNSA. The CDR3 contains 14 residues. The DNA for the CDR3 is TGTGCCAGCAGTTCCCGGGACAGCGTATCCGAGCAGTACTTC. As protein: CASSSRDSVSEQYF.